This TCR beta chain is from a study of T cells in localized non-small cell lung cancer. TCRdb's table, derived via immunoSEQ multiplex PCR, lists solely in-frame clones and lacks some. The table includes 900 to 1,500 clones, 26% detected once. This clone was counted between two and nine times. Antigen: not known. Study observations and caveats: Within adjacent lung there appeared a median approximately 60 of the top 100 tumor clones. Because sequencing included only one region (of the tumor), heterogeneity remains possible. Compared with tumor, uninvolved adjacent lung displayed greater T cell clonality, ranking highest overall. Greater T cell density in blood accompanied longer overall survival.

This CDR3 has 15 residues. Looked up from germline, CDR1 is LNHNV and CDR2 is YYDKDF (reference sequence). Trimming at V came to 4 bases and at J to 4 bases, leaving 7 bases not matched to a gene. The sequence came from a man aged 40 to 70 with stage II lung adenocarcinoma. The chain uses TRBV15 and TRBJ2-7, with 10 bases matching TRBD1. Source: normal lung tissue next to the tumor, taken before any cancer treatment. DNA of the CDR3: TGTGCCACCAGCACATCGGACAGGGGGGGGTACGAGCAGTACTTC. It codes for CATSTSDRGGYEQYF.